The following is a T cell receptor (beta chain) sequence with its context. The sample is drawn from a study of blood T cell repertoires in COVID-19. Sequenced by immunoSEQ multiplex PCR; TCRdb stores in-frame clones only, minus some. This sample has over 200,000 clones, with around four fifths found just once. CDR1 and CDR2 from the germline V gene are LGHDT and YNNKEL (reference sequence). Trimming cost V 5 bases and J 8 bases, with 11 bases left between them. This CDR3 contains 12 residues. This TCR came from a woman of 80 years or more with active or convalescent COVID-19. Sequenced: peripheral blood. The chain uses TRBV3-1 (or the pseudogene TRBV3-2) and TRBJ2-3; weak D call: TRBD1 (6 bases). CDR3 nucleotide sequence: TGTGCCAGCAGCATAGGGGGAATTACGCAGTATTTT. It specifies CASSIGGITQYF.